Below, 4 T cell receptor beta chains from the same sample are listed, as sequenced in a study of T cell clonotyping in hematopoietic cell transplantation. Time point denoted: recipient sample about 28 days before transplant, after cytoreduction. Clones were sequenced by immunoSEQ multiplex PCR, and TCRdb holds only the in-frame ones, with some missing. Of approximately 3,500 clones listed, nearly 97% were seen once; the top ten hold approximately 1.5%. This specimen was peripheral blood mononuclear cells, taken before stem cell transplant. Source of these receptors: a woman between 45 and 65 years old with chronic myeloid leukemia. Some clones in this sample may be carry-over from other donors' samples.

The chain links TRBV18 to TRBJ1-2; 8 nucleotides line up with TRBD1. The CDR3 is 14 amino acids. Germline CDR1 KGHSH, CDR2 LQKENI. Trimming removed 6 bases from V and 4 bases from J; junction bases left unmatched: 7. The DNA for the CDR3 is TGTGCCAGCTCCGGCGACAGGGGAGCCTATGGCTACACCTTC. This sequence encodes CASSGDRGAYGYTF.

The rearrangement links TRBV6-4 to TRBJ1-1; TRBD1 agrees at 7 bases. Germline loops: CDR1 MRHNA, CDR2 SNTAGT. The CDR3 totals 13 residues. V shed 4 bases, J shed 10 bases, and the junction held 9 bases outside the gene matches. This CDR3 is CASSGKQGMRAFF. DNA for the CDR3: TGTGCCAGCAGTGGTAAACAGGGGATGAGAGCTTTCTTT.

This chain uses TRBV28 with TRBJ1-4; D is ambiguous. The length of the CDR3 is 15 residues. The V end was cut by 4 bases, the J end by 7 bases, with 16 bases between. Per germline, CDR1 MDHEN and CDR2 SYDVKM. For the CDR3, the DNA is TGTGCCAGCAGTTACCGGGCCCCTCTAGGTGAAAAACTGTTTTTT. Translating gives CASSYRAPLGEKLFF.

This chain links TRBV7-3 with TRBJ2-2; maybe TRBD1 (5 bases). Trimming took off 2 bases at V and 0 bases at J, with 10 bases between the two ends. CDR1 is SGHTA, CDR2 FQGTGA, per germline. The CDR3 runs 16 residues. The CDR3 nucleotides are TGTGCCAGCAGCTTACAGGGCCTACCGAACACCGGGGAGCTGTTTTTT. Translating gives CASSLQGLPNTGELFF.